This entry lists 23 T cell receptor beta chains sequenced from one sample in a study of T cell repertoires in cytomegalovirus infection. One entry per CDR3 protein results from TCRdb running MiXCR on the reads. The sample holds more than 250,000 distinct CDR3 sequences, roughly an eighth seen once. Input material: PBMCs. These receptors came from a human donor in good health (CMV status not recorded). Some clones in this sample may be carry-over from other donors' samples.

This clonotype was detected ten times or more. The chain uses TRBV19 and TRBJ1-5, with TRBD1 matching over 10 bases. The CDR3 is 16 amino acids. CDR1 and CDR2 from the germline V gene are LNHDA and SQIVND (reference sequence). The ends lost 9 bases at V and 4 bases at J; junction bases unmatched: 12. The CDR3 protein is CASRSRDRGVNQPQHF. Written as DNA, the CDR3 is TGTGCCAGCCGAAGCCGGGACAGGGGTGTTAATCAGCCCCAGCATTTT.

The chain links TRBV20-1 to TRBJ2-3, with a tentative D call TRBD2 (6 bases). CDR3 length: 12 amino acids. Trimming took 7 bases from V and 5 from J, leaving 13 bases between them. Looked up from germline, CDR1 is DFQATT and CDR2 is SNEGSKA (reference sequence). The CDR3 coding sequence is TGCAGTGGCAGTCGGGGGTTAGATACGCAGTATTTT. This encodes CSGSRGLDTQYF.

This clonotype was detected ten times or more. The chain has TRBV7-6 and TRBJ1-4; D possibly corresponds to TRBD1 (6 bases). Germline loops: CDR1 SGHVS, CDR2 FNYEAQ. This CDR3 region has 15 residues. V shed 4 bases and J shed 0 bases, with 9 bases lying between them. The CDR3 here is CASSSQGATNEKLFF. CDR3 DNA sequence: TGTGCCAGCAGCTCACAGGGAGCAACTAATGAAAAACTGTTTTTT.

This clonotype appeared a few times. The rearrangement uses TRBV10-3 and TRBJ2-7, with a weak D call TRBD1 (6 bases). V was cut by 0 bases and J by 5 bases, with 17 bases left in between. Germline assignment: CDR1 ENHRY and CDR2 SYGVKD. The CDR3 has 16 amino acids. The CDR3 nucleotides read TGTGCCATCAGTGAGTCCCTGGGACAAGGGACCAACGAGCAGTACTTC. It encodes CAISESLGQGTNEQYF.

The rearrangement joins TRBV29-1 to TRBJ1-2; D possibly corresponds to TRBD1 (5 bases). The V and J ends lost 6 bases and 4 bases respectively, with 15 bases between them. The CDR3 has 13 residues. Germline V gene sequence: CDR1 SQVTM, CDR2 ANQGSEA. This chain's CDR3 is CSVWTAGGYGYTF. CDR3 coding DNA: TGCAGCGTCTGGACGGCCGGGGGCTATGGCTACACCTTC.

This clonotype has a handful of counts. One junction end does not reproduce the germline sequence, and a read error may be involved. The chain combines TRBV5-3 with TRBJ2-7; D may be TRBD2 (6 bases). TRBV5-3 is known as an ORF, though its function is uncertain. The CDR3 spans 13 residues. In DNA form, the CDR3 reads TGTGCCAGCAGCTTGAGAGCGGGCTACGAGCAGTACTTC. The encoded protein is CASSLRAGYEQYF.

This clonotype is deemed medium-sized (0.01 to 0.1%). The rearrangement uses TRBV7-6 and TRBJ2-1; TRBD2 matches 9 bases. The V and J ends lost 4 bases and 9 bases, in that order; junction bases with no gene match: 13. CDR1 and CDR2 (germline): SGHVS, FNYEAQ. The CDR3 has 16 amino acids. The CDR3 spells CASSSKIAGAGSEQFF. The CDR3 nucleotides are TGTGCCAGCAGCTCGAAAATAGCGGGAGCCGGGAGTGAGCAGTTCTTC. Variable domain in full (rest from reference TRBV7-6 and TRBJ2-1): GAGVSQSPRYKVTKRGQDVALRCDPISGHVSLYWYRQALGQGPEFLTYFNYEAQQDKSGLPNDRFSAERPEGSISTLTIQRTEQRDSAMYRCASSSKIAGAGSEQFFGPGTRLTVL.

This clonotype was counted at least ten times. CDR3 protein: CASSHGEGAERYYGYTF. The CDR3 DNA reads TGCGCCAGCAGCCACGGGGAGGGGGCGGAAAGGTACTATGGCTACACCTTC. The chain employs TRBV4-1 and TRBJ1-2; 7 bases align to TRBD1. The CDR3 sequence is 17 residues long. The J segment lost 3 bases and the V segment lost 3 bases, leaving 13 bases of the junction unmatched. Germline CDR1 reads MGHRA; CDR2 reads YSYEKL.

This clonotype has just a few counts. This chain joins TRBV20-1 and TRBJ2-7; possible D gene TRBD2, 6 bases. In germline, CDR1 is DFQATT, CDR2 SNEGSKA (reference sequence). Between the trimmed V and J ends, which lost 1 base and 5 bases, there was a span of 12 bases. This CDR3 contains 13 residues. CDR3 amino acids: CSARGGVIDEQYF. The DNA of the CDR3 is TGCAGTGCTAGAGGCGGGGTGATCGACGAGCAGTACTTC.

This clonotype was found many times. The V gene is TRBV18, the J gene TRBJ2-6, with TRBD2 matching 13 bases. The V gene end was trimmed by 8 bases and the J gene end by 0 bases; junction bases not matched to a gene: 4. The CDR3 has 17 residues. Germline CDR1 reads KGHSH; CDR2 reads LQKENI. The CDR3 here is CASTGLAGLSGANVLTF. CDR3 in DNA: TGTGCCAGCACGGGACTAGCGGGACTCTCTGGGGCCAACGTCCTGACTTTC.

This chain links TRBV18 with TRBJ1-6; perhaps TRBD1 as D (6 bases). CDR1 is KGHSH, CDR2 LQKENI, per germline. The CDR3 length is 14 residues. Trimming removed 4 bases from V and 4 bases from J, with 8 bases in between. CDR3 nucleotide sequence: TGTGCCAGCTCACAACAGGGTTATAATTCACCCCTCCACTTT. This codes for CASSQQGYNSPLHF.

Comment on this clonotype: A read error may be the cause here, since a much bigger clone is one base away. V is TRBV28 and J is TRBJ2-3, with D possibly being TRBD1 or TRBD2 (5 bases each). Germline CDR1 and CDR2: MDHEN and SYDVKM. The V end was cut by 1 base, the J end by 4 bases, with 18 bases between. This CDR3 is built from 17 residues. Written as DNA, the CDR3 is TGTGCCAGCAGTTTATCTGGGGGAGCTTCTAGCCCAGATACGCAGTATTTT. Its protein product is CASSLSGGASSPDTQYF.

This clonotype was recorded many times. This chain uses TRBV7-9 with TRBJ2-5; possible D gene TRBD2, 6 bases. CDR1 is SEHNR and CDR2 is FQNEAQ in the germline V gene (reference sequence). The CDR3 length is 15 residues. V was cut by 8 bases and J by 1 base, with 17 bases left in between. Here the CDR3 DNA reads TGTGCCAGCGGATTAGGCGGGACGGTCCAAGAGACCCAGTACTTC. The encoded protein is CASGLGGTVQETQYF.

V is TRBV2 and J is TRBJ2-1; TRBD2 aligns across 10 bases. Trimming took 4 bases from V and 4 from J; bases not matched to a gene: 10. There are 17 residues in the CDR3. Germline V gene lookup returns CDR1 SNHLY and CDR2 FYNNEI. CDR3 region: CASSGPITSGVYNEQFF. CDR3 coding DNA: TGTGCCAGCAGTGGCCCAATCACTAGCGGGGTTTACAATGAGCAGTTCTTC. The full variable domain, in which reference TRBV2 and TRBJ2-1 provide the parts outside the CDR3, is EPEVTQTPSHQVTQMGQEVILRCVPISNHLYFYWYRQILGQKVEFLVSFYNNEISEKSEIFDDQFSVERPDGSNFTLKIRSTKLEDSAMYFCASSGPITSGVYNEQFFGPGTRLTVL.

This chain connects TRBV19 to TRBJ2-1, with 8 bases matching TRBD2. V was clipped by 6 bases and J by 2 bases; unmatched bases: 6. The CDR3 contains 15 residues. Germline values: CDR1 LNHDA, CDR2 SQIVND (reference sequence). CDR3 nucleotide sequence: TGTGCCAGTAGGGACCAGGGACTAGCCTACAATGAGCAGTTCTTC. Protein: CASRDQGLAYNEQFF.

The chain couples TRBV7-2 to TRBJ1-4; no firm D call. Germline V lookup: CDR1 SGHTA, CDR2 FQGNSA. Trimming cost V 7 bases and J 7 bases, with 16 bases left between them. The CDR3 has 14 residues. CDR3 in DNA: TGTGCCAGCACCCTAGCCCGGTACGGTGAAAAACTGTTTTTT. It specifies CASTLARYGEKLFF. Full variable domain (remainder filled in from reference TRBV7-2 and TRBJ1-4): GAGVSQSPSNKVTEKGKDVELRCDPISGHTALYWYRQSLGQGLEFLIYFQGNSAPDKSGLPSDRFSAERTGGSVSTLTIQRTQQEDSAVYLCASTLARYGEKLFFGSGTQLSVL.

There are a few counts of this clonotype. V usage is TRBV2 and J usage is TRBJ2-7; 12 bases are shared with TRBD2. Germline assignment: CDR1 SNHLY and CDR2 FYNNEI. Trimming removed 6 bases from V and 2 bases from J; junction bases left unmatched: 14. The CDR3 is 18 amino acids. The CDR3 nucleotides are TGTGCCAGCAGATACGGGACTAGCGGGCTCTTTGGGACCTACGAGCAGTACTTC. Its translation is CASRYGTSGLFGTYEQYF. The entire variable domain, with the rest obtained from reference TRBV2 and TRBJ2-7, is as follows: EPEVTQTPSHQVTQMGQEVILRCVPISNHLYFYWYRQILGQKVEFLVSFYNNEISEKSEIFDDQFSVERPDGSNFTLKIRSTKLEDSAMYFCASRYGTSGLFGTYEQYFGPGTRLTVT.

Remarks on this clonotype: With only one base between it and a far larger clone, this is likely a read error. The chain carries TRBV7-2 and TRBJ2-5; D is unclear. The CDR3 runs 12 residues. Germline CDR1 and CDR2: SGHTA and FQGNSA. The CDR3 reads CASSLREETKYF. The CDR3 region has the DNA TGTGCCAGCAGCCTTAGAGAAGAGACCAAGTACTTC.

Only a few counts were recorded for this clonotype. J is TRBJ2-3 and V is TRBV5-6; D is undetermined. This CDR3 spans 14 amino acids. The V end lost 4 bases, the J end lost 6 bases, and 15 bases lay between the germline ends. CDR1 and CDR2 (germline): SGHDT, YYEEEE. The CDR3 sequence: CASSPDRIPDTQYF. The CDR3 DNA is TGTGCCAGCAGCCCGGACCGAATCCCTGATACGCAGTATTTT.

This rearrangement joins TRBV6-1 to TRBJ2-5; D is perhaps TRBD2 (6 bases). V lost 5 bases and J 3 bases, leaving 13 bases between the germline ends. Germline-derived CDR1 and CDR2 are MNHNS and SASEGT. CDR3 length: 14 residues. Written as DNA, the CDR3 is TGTGCCAGCAGTCGAGTGGAGGGAGAAGAGACCCAGTACTTC. Protein product: CASSRVEGEETQYF.

This clonotype showed up many times. This chain uses TRBV6-6 with TRBJ1-4, with 7 bases that match TRBD1. Per the germline V gene, CDR1 is MNHNY and CDR2 is SVGAGI (reference sequence). The CDR3 spans 13 residues. V was clipped by 6 bases and J by 7 bases; unmatched bases: 5. As DNA, the CDR3 is TGTGCCAGCAGACCCAGGGGGACTGAAAAACTGTTTTTT. It specifies CASRPRGTEKLFF.

The table lists this clonotype with many counts. V gene TRBV7-6 combines with J gene TRBJ2-5; possibly TRBD2 for D (5 bases). This CDR3 is built from 16 residues. CDR1 is SGHVS, CDR2 FNYEAQ, per germline. The V and J ends lost 5 bases and 3 bases respectively, with 19 bases between them. This CDR3 reads CASSPRAFREKETQYF. As DNA, the CDR3 is TGTGCCAGCAGCCCAAGGGCCTTCCGGGAAAAAGAGACCCAGTACTTC. Supplemented by reference TRBV7-6 and TRBJ2-5, the full variable domain reads GAGVSQSPRYKVTKRGQDVALRCDPISGHVSLYWYRQALGQGPEFLTYFNYEAQQDKSGLPNDRFSAERPEGSISTLTIQRTEQRDSAMYRCASSPRAFREKETQYFGPGTRLLVL.

The chain is built from TRBV6-1 and TRBJ2-7; 7 nucleotides match TRBD1. Per the germline V gene, CDR1 is MNHNS and CDR2 is SASEGT. Trimming at V came to 5 bases and at J to 6 bases, leaving 7 bases not matched to a gene. The CDR3 has 13 amino acids. In nucleotides, the CDR3 is TGTGCCAGCAGTTGGACAGGCGCGACCGAGCAGTACTTC. Amino acid sequence: CASSWTGATEQYF.